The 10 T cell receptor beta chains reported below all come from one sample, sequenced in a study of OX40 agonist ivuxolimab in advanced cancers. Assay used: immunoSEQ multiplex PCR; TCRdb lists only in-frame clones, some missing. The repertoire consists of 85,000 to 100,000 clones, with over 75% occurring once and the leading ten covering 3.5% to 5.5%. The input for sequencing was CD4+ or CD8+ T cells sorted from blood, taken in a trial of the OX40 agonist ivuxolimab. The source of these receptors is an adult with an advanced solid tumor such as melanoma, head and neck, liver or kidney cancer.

The DNA of the CDR3 is TGTGCCAGCAGGGCGACTGAGAACACTGAAGCTTTCTTT. Residues: CASRATENTEAFF. This chain connects TRBV6-5 to TRBJ1-1; D is unclear. Germline lookup yields CDR1 MNHEY and CDR2 SVGAGI. V lost 6 bases to trimming and J lost 1 base, with 9 bases between them. The CDR3 is 13 residues long.

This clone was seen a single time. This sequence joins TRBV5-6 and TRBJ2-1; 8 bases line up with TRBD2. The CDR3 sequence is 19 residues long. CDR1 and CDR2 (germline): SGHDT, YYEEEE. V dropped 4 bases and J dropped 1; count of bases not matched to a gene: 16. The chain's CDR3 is CASSGAGTRAWGSYNEQFF. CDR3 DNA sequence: TGTGCCAGCAGCGGGGCGGGGACTAGGGCGTGGGGATCCTACAATGAGCAGTTCTTC.

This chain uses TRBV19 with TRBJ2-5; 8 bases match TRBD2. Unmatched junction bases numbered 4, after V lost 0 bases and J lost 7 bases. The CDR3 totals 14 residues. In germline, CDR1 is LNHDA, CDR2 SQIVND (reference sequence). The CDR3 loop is CASSIDGLAGTQYF. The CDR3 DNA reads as TGTGCCAGTAGTATAGATGGGCTAGCGGGGACCCAGTACTTC.

DNA of the CDR3: TGTGCCAGCAGCTTGGCCGCCGGCGTGAACACTGAAGCTTTCTTT. Protein sequence: CASSLAAGVNTEAFF. This chain links TRBV7-3 with TRBJ1-1; unclear D gene. Looked up from germline, CDR1 is SGHTA and CDR2 is FQGTGA. The V and J ends lost 3 bases and 0 bases respectively, with 11 bases between them. The CDR3 runs to 15 residues.

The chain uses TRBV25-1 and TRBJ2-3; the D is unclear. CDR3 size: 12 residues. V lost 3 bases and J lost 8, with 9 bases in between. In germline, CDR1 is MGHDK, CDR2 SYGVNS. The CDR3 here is CASSDRVATQYF. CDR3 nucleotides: TGTGCCAGCAGTGATCGAGTTGCTACGCAGTATTTT.

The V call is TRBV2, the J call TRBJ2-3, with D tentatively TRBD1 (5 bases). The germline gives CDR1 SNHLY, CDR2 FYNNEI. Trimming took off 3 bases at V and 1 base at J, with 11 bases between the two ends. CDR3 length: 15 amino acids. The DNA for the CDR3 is TGTGCCAGCAGTGACTTAGGGGTAGGCACAGATACGCAGTATTTT. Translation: CASSDLGVGTDTQYF.

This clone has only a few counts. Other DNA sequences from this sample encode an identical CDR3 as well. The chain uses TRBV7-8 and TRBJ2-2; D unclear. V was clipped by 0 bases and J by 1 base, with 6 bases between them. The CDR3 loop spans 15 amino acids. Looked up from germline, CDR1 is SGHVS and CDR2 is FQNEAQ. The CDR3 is CASSLAPENTGELFF. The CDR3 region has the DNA TGTGCCAGCAGCTTAGCACCAGAGAACACCGGGGAGCTGTTTTTT. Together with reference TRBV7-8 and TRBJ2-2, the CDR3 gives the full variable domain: GAGVSQSPRYKVAKRGQDVALRCDPISGHVSLFWYQQALGQGPEFLTYFQNEAQLDKSGLPSDRFFAERPEGSVSTLKIQRTQQEDSAVYLCASSLAPENTGELFFGEGSRLTVL.

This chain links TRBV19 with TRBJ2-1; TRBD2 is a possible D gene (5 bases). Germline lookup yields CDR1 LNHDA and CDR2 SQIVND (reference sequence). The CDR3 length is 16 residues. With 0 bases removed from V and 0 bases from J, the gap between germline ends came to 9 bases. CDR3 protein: CASSIDTGNSYNEQFF. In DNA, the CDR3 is TGTGCCAGTAGTATAGACACGGGAAACTCCTACAATGAGCAGTTCTTC.

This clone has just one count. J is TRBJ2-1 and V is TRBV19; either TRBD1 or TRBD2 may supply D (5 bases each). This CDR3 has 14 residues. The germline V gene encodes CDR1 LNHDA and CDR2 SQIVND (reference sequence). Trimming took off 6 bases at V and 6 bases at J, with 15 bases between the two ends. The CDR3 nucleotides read TGTGCCAGTAGGGGGGAAGACATCGGCAATGAGCAGTTCTTC. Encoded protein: CASRGEDIGNEQFF. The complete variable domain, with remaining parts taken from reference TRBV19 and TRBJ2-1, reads DGGITQSPKYLFRKEGQNVTLSCEQNLNHDAMYWYRQDPGQGLRLIYYSQIVNDFQKGDIAEGYSVSREKKESFPLTVTSAQKNPTAFYLCASRGEDIGNEQFFGPGTRLTVL.

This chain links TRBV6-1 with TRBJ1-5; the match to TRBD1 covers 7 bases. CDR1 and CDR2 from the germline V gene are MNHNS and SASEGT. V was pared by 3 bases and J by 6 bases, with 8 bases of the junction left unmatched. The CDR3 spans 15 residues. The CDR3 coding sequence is TGTGCCAGCAGTGACCTCCAGGGGGAGGGTCAGCCCCAGCATTTT. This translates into CASSDLQGEGQPQHF.